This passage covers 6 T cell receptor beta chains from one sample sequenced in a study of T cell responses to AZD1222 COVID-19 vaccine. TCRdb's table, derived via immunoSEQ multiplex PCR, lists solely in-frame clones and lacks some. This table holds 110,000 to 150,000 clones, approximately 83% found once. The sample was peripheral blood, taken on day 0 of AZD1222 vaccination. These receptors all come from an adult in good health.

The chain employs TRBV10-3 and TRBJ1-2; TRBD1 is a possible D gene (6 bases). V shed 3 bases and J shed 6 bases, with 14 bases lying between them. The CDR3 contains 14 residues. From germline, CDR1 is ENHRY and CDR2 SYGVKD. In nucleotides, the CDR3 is TGTGCCATCAGTGAACAGGGAACAGGCGATGGCTACACCTTC. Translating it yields CAISEQGTGDGYTF.

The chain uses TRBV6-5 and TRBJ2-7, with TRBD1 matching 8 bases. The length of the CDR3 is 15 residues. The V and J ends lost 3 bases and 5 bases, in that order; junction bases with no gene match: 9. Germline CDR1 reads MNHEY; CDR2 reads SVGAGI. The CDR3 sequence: CASSYGQGAINEQYF. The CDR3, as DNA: TGTGCCAGCAGTTATGGTCAGGGGGCGATCAACGAGCAGTACTTC.

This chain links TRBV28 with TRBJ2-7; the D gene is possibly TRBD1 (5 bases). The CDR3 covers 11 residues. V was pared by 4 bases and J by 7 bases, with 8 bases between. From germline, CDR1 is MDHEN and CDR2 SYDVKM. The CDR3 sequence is CASSSRVEQYF. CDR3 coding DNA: TGTGCCAGCAGTTCCAGGGTTGAGCAGTACTTC.

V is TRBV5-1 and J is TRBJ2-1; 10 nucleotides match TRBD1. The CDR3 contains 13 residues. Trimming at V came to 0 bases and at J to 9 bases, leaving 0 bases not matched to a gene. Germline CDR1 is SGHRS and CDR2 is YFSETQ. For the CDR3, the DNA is TGCGCCAGCAGCTTGGGGGACAGGGGTGAGCAGTTCTTC. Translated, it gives CASSLGDRGEQFF.

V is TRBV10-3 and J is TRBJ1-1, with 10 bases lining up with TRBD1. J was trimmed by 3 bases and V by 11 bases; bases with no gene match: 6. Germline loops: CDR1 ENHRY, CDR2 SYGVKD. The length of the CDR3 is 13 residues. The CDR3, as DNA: TGTGCCGCCTCGACAGGGGGCCACACTGAAGCTTTCTTT. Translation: CAASTGGHTEAFF.

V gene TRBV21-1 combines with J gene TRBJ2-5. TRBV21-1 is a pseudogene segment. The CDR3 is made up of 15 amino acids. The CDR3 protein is CASGRPGTLEKTQYF. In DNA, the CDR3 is TGTGCCAGCGGCCGTCCTGGGACCTTGGAAAAGACCCAGTACTTC.